Below are 25 T cell receptor beta chains sequenced from a single sample in a study of chemoradiotherapy in HPV16-positive cancers. Sequencing was performed with immunoSEQ multiplex PCR; in TCRdb, only in-frame clones are kept and a portion is missing. The table has about 29,000 clones, 91% seen once; the top ten hold roughly a fifth. Source: blood, taken from a patient who underwent chemoradiotherapy. Source of these receptors: a human donor with HPV-associated anogenital cancer.

V is TRBV7-3 and J is TRBJ1-1, with D maybe TRBD1 (5 bases). The CDR3 is 13 amino acids. Per germline, CDR1 SGHTA and CDR2 FQGTGA. The germline V and J ends were trimmed by 5 bases and 5 bases, with 12 bases remaining between them. The CDR3 region is CASSLDRLTEAFF. CDR3 bases: TGTGCCAGCAGCCTCGACAGACTAACTGAAGCTTTCTTT.

This chain connects TRBV5-4 to TRBJ1-6; D is uncertain. Germline V CDR1 and CDR2: SGHNT, YYREEE (reference sequence). This CDR3 comprises 13 residues. Deletions cut 0 bases from V and 8 bases from J, with 6 bases between. CDR3 amino acids: CASSLGSDSPLHF. CDR3 coding DNA: TGTGCCAGCAGCTTGGGGTCGGATTCACCCCTCCACTTT.

In this sample, this clone turned up once. The V gene is TRBV19, the J gene TRBJ2-7; TRBD2 might be the D (6 bases). The CDR3 is 13 amino acids. Germline V gene data show CDR1 as LNHDA and CDR2 as SQIVND (reference sequence). V lost 1 base and J 3 bases, leaving 7 bases between the germline ends. CDR3 in amino acids: CASSIAGVYEQYF. CDR3 DNA sequence: TGTGCCAGTAGTATAGCGGGGGTCTACGAGCAGTACTTC.

The rearrangement uses TRBV6-5 and TRBJ1-2, with 8 positions matching TRBD1. This CDR3 contains 14 residues. Germline CDR1 MNHEY, CDR2 SVGAGI. J was trimmed by 1 base and V by 8 bases; bases with no gene match: 6. CDR3 bases: TGTGCCAGCCGACAGACAGGGGATAACTATGGCTACACCTTC. As protein: CASRQTGDNYGYTF.

This chain connects TRBV18 to TRBJ2-5, with 7 bases identical to TRBD1. CDR3 length equals 15 residues. The germline V gene has CDR1 KGHSH and CDR2 LQKENI. V dropped 4 bases and J dropped 5; count of bases not matched to a gene: 10. CDR3 sequence reads: CASSQNDREGETQYF. CDR3 in DNA: TGTGCCAGCTCACAGAACGACAGGGAAGGGGAGACCCAGTACTTC.

This sequence joins TRBV4-2 and TRBJ2-7; D not certain. V was cut by 1 base and J by 0 bases, with 13 bases left in between. In germline, CDR1 is LGHNA, CDR2 YNFKEQ. The CDR3 has 16 residues. In DNA, the CDR3 is TGTGCCAGCAGCCAAGTCGGTTCGGCTAGCTCCTACGAGCAGTACTTC. Encoded protein: CASSQVGSASSYEQYF.

V gene TRBV10-3 combines with J gene TRBJ1-1, with D maybe TRBD1 (6 bases). The CDR3 sequence is 14 residues long. The V end lost 6 bases, the J end lost 1 base, and 12 bases lay between the germline ends. CDR1 is ENHRY, CDR2 SYGVKD, per germline. The CDR3 is CAIREGGGNTEAFF. The CDR3 DNA sequence: TGTGCCATCAGGGAAGGGGGGGGGAACACTGAAGCTTTCTTT.

The gene calls are TRBV5-1 and TRBJ2-4, with 13 bases fitting TRBD2. The CDR3 sequence is 19 residues long. Germline lookup yields CDR1 SGHRS and CDR2 YFSETQ. The V and J ends lost 2 bases and 1 base, in that order; junction bases with no gene match: 9. Here the CDR3 DNA reads TGCGCCAGCAGCTTCTACGGGACTAGCGGGACGGGGGCCAAAAACATTCAGTACTTC. Translated: CASSFYGTSGTGAKNIQYF.

The chain recombines TRBV5-1 with TRBJ2-3, with 9 bases that match TRBD1. Trimming removed 8 bases from V and 1 base from J; junction bases left unmatched: 14. This CDR3 contains 17 residues. The germline V gene encodes CDR1 SGHRS and CDR2 YFSETQ. The CDR3 here is CARVRITGGAGTDTQYF. The CDR3 DNA sequence: TGCGCCAGGGTAAGAATCACAGGGGGCGCCGGCACAGATACGCAGTATTTT.

The chain carries TRBV5-1 and TRBJ2-7, with a possible D match to TRBD2 (6 bases). CDR1 is SGHRS and CDR2 is YFSETQ in the germline V gene. This CDR3 comprises 19 residues. Trimming left V 1 base short and J 4 bases short, with 27 bases between. The CDR3 reads CASSLFPPENSGQVYEQYF. CDR3 sequence (DNA): TGCGCCAGCAGCTTGTTTCCACCAGAGAATAGCGGCCAGGTGTACGAGCAGTACTTC.

The genes are TRBV5-1 and TRBJ2-1; 8 bases fit TRBD2. The V gene end was trimmed by 4 bases and the J gene end by 4 bases; junction bases not matched to a gene: 10. Germline CDR1 and CDR2: SGHRS and YFSETQ. The CDR3 extends over 16 amino acids. The CDR3 is CASSPLETSEYNEQFF. The CDR3 DNA follows: TGCGCCAGCAGCCCCCTAGAGACTAGCGAGTACAATGAGCAGTTCTTC.

This clone has a single count. The CDR3 here is CASRADGQPNQPQHF. The CDR3 DNA is TGTGCCAGCAGGGCCGACGGACAGCCCAATCAGCCCCAGCATTTT. The chain joins TRBV2 to TRBJ1-5, with TRBD1 as a possible D gene (6 bases). The V end lost 6 bases, the J end lost 3 bases, and 15 bases lay between the germline ends. Germline V gives CDR1 SNHLY, CDR2 FYNNEI. There are 15 residues in the CDR3.

In its sample, this clone ranks as large. The rearrangement links TRBV29-1 to TRBJ2-3, with a tentative D call TRBD1 (6 bases). The length of the CDR3 is 12 residues. V shed 4 bases and J shed 5 bases, with 10 bases lying between them. Germline assignment: CDR1 SQVTM and CDR2 ANQGSEA. CDR3 in DNA: TGCAGCGTTGTAGGGGGAAAAGATACGCAGTATTTT. Amino acid sequence: CSVVGGKDTQYF.

The chain employs TRBV11-2 and TRBJ2-1; D is undetermined. The V and J ends lost 4 bases and 5 bases respectively, with 6 bases between them. Germline CDR1 and CDR2: SGHAT and FQNNGV. The length of the CDR3 is 12 residues. This CDR3 reads CASSYLDNEQFF. The DNA of the CDR3 is TGTGCCAGCAGCTATCTAGACAATGAGCAGTTCTTC.

The chain joins TRBV7-6 to TRBJ2-2; the D is unclear. Per the germline V gene, CDR1 is SGHVS and CDR2 is FNYEAQ. The CDR3 has 16 residues. The V gene lost 5 bases and the J gene lost 0 bases, with 13 bases spanning the gap. Written as DNA, the CDR3 is TGTGCCAGCAGCCCTCAAGGTCTTACGAACACCGGGGAGCTGTTTTTT. It specifies CASSPQGLTNTGELFF.

This clone was seen just once. The V gene is TRBV15, the J gene TRBJ2-7; D might be TRBD2 (5 bases). V was cut by 1 base and J by 0 bases, with 7 bases left in between. Germline V gives CDR1 LNHNV, CDR2 YYDKDF (reference sequence). The CDR3 is made up of 14 amino acids. DNA for the CDR3: TGTGCCACCAGCAGAGCTCGGGGCTCCTACGAGCAGTACTTC. Translation: CATSRARGSYEQYF.

The chain links TRBV19 to TRBJ1-1, with D uncertain. Trimming pared 6 bases from V and 1 base from J, leaving 12 bases between. CDR3 length equals 14 residues. Germline V gene lookup returns CDR1 LNHDA and CDR2 SQIVND (reference sequence). The DNA for the CDR3 is TGTGCCAGTAGCCGACCTACAGCGAACACTGAAGCTTTCTTT. Its protein is CASSRPTANTEAFF.

The gene calls are TRBV6-5 and TRBJ2-7; D not certain. Germline CDR1 MNHEY, CDR2 SVGAGI. The CDR3 loop spans 14 amino acids. V lost 4 bases and J lost 0, with 10 bases in between. The CDR3 region has the DNA TGTGCCAGCAGTTTAGACCGTTACTCCTACGAGCAGTACTTC. Translating gives CASSLDRYSYEQYF.

This rearrangement joins TRBV5-1 to TRBJ2-7; D is perhaps TRBD2 (5 bases). CDR1 SGHRS and CDR2 YFSETQ come from the germline V gene. CDR3 length equals 13 residues. The V end was cut by 4 bases, the J end by 1 base, with 9 bases between. CDR3 protein: CASSRPGSYEQYF. The CDR3 DNA reads as TGCGCCAGCAGCCGGCCGGGGTCCTACGAGCAGTACTTC. The complete variable domain, with remaining parts taken from reference TRBV5-1 and TRBJ2-7, reads KAGVTQTPRYLIKTRGQQVTLSCSPISGHRSVSWYQQTPGQGLQFLFEYFSETQRNKGNFPGRFSGRQFSNSRSEMNVSTLELGDSALYLCASSRPGSYEQYFGPGTRLTVT.

The chain has TRBV4-1 and TRBJ2-1, with 10 nucleotides matching TRBD2. Germline V gene lookup returns CDR1 MGHRA and CDR2 YSYEKL. This CDR3 is 14 amino acids long. V trimming: 4 bases; J trimming: 13 bases; junction bases outside the gene matches: 10. This CDR3 reads CASSPAGLAGAQFF. In DNA form, the CDR3 reads TGCGCCAGCAGCCCCGCTGGGCTAGCGGGGGCACAGTTCTTC.

The genes are TRBV7-8 and TRBJ1-5, with 10 bases aligning to TRBD1. There are 16 residues in the CDR3. After removal of 1 base from V and 6 bases from J, the junction contained 6 bases not matched to a gene. Germline CDR1 is SGHVS and CDR2 is FQNEAQ. The CDR3 loop reads CASSLVGTGVGQPQHF. CDR3 in DNA: TGTGCCAGCAGCTTAGTCGGGACAGGGGTAGGTCAGCCCCAGCATTTT.

The chain recombines TRBV4-1 with TRBJ2-1; 12 bases map to TRBD1. CDR3 length equals 16 residues. After removal of 8 bases from V and 2 bases from J, the junction contained 7 bases not matched to a gene. CDR1 and CDR2 from the germline V gene are MGHRA and YSYEKL. The DNA of the CDR3 is TGCGCCAGCCGACGGGGACAGGGGGCCCCCTACAATGAGCAGTTCTTC. This gives the protein CASRRGQGAPYNEQFF.

CDR3 sequence reads: CASSFKGISGNTIYF. CDR3 bases: TGTGCCAGCAGTTTCAAGGGAATTTCAGGAAACACCATATATTTT. V gene TRBV28 combines with J gene TRBJ1-3; D unresolved. The germline gives CDR1 MDHEN, CDR2 SYDVKM. The CDR3 length is 15 residues. The V and J ends lost 3 bases and 4 bases respectively, with 13 bases between them.

This chain joins TRBV6-1 and TRBJ2-2; D unclear. V was shortened by 4 bases and J by 1 base, with 10 bases between the two germline ends. The CDR3 totals 15 residues. The germline V gene encodes CDR1 MNHNS and CDR2 SASEGT. The CDR3 spells CASSVSQLNTGELFF. CDR3 bases: TGTGCCAGCAGTGTGAGTCAGTTGAACACCGGGGAGCTGTTTTTT.

The J gene is TRBJ1-2, the V gene TRBV4-3; 9 nucleotides align to TRBD1. Germline loops: CDR1 LGHNA, CDR2 YSLEER. With 0 bases clipped from V and 6 bases from J, the junction kept 2 bases outside the gene matches. The CDR3 covers 14 residues. Written as DNA, the CDR3 is TGCGCCAGCAGCCAAGAACAGGGGGCGGATGGCTACACCTTC. Amino acids: CASSQEQGADGYTF.